The clone carrying this TCR beta chain was observed a handful of times. Its antigen is as yet unknown. Via MiXCR, TCRdb re-called the 5' RACE reads, giving one row per CDR3 protein. The sample has about 40,000 distinct CDR3 sequences, approximately 17% seen once. Overall study results and limits: Larger-cohort validation covered only one TCR beta V-J rearrangement. The TCR gene usage of tumor memory CD4+ T cells clustered together with blood and lymph node memory CD4+ cells and with lymph node naive CD4+ cells. Tumor Tregs overlapped most with tumor, then blood, naive CD4+ cells.

From germline, CDR1 is MNHNY and CDR2 SVGAGI (reference sequence). CDR3 size: 15 residues. V was clipped by 8 bases and J by 3 bases; unmatched bases: 8. V usage is TRBV6-6 and J usage is TRBJ2-2; 8 nucleotides line up with TRBD2. The TCR comes from a female donor with breast cancer. Sequencing was performed on naive CD4+ T cells sorted from a lymph node. Subset reported: naive CD4+ T cells, CD4+CD45RA+CD25-. The CDR3 reads CASQSGRVDTGELFF. CDR3 DNA: TGTGCCAGCCAATCCGGGAGGGTTGACACCGGGGAGCTGTTTTTT.